This TCR beta chain was documented in a study of T cells in localized non-small cell lung cancer. This clone is labeled medium-sized. The antigen is unknown. Overall study findings and caveats: Those with higher blood T cell density had longer overall survival.

V was clipped by 2 bases and J by 6 bases; unmatched bases: 5. CDR1 is MNHGY, CDR2 SAAAGT, per germline. This CDR3 region has 15 residues. TCRdb's table, derived via immunoSEQ multiplex PCR, lists solely in-frame clones and lacks some. The repertoire holds 4,500 to 5,000 clones, with under 35% as singletons. The chain uses TRBV6-8 and TRBJ2-2, with 8 bases aligning to TRBD2. The sequencing used lung tumor tissue, collected before any cancer treatment. This clonotype was sampled from a woman aged 40 to 75 with stage II squamous cell lung carcinoma. The CDR3 DNA follows: TGTGCCAGCAGTTACCGTAGAGCGGGAGCCGGGGAGCTGTTTTTT. As protein: CASSYRRAGAGELFF.